The clone carrying this T cell receptor beta chain turned up a few times. Original processing methods: Counts of nucleated cells, estimated from reference gene primer amplification, were obtained. Profiled with immunoSEQ multiplex PCR; TCRdb holds only in-frame clones, not every one. V, J and clone size derive from that table, while D and trimming were established from the DNA sequence. The top ten clones hold 6% to 8.5% of a sample with 150,000 to 200,000 clones, roughly four fifths of them seen once. The trim removed 6 bases at V and 8 bases at J, leaving 16 bases unmatched. Germline CDR1 and CDR2: LNHDA and SQIVND (reference sequence). CDR3 length: 16 residues. This sample was included in a study of blood T cell repertoires in COVID-19. Study summary: Spain, Italy and the United States supplied samples that represented acute and convalescent COVID-19. Nucleic acid was either cDNA or gDNA, and it came from T cells, B-cell-depleted T cells, or PBMCs.

The sequenced sample was peripheral blood. The receptor comes from a woman in her seventies with COVID-19, enrolled during active disease. The chain couples TRBV19 to TRBJ1-5; 7 bases match TRBD1. CDR3 in DNA: TGTGCCAGTAGCCCCCTAGGGGGCTTGGGCCGAGAGCCCCAGCATTTT. Translated, it gives CASSPLGGLGREPQHF.